This T cell receptor (beta chain) was identified in a study of cytomegalovirus exposure and HLA in healthy donors. As for the study in general: In terms of ancestry, the Caucasian-associated cluster contained about four fifths of the approximately 430 genotyped donors. Study-wide findings and caveats: Reportedly, cytomegalovirus status was diagnosed with high sensitivity and specificity.

As to this clone: Its antigen is unknown.

Primers included in the PCR were 60 Vbeta and 13 Jbeta primers. Assay used: immunoSEQ multiplex PCR; TCRdb lists only in-frame clones, some missing. Seen here are 120,000 or so clones, 82% observed once, and the top ten hold roughly 10%. Germline V CDR1 and CDR2: MDHEN, SYDVKM. V was shortened by 5 bases and J by 2 bases, with 18 bases between the two germline ends. The CDR3 totals 16 residues. The specimen was PBMCs. This receptor was taken from a male donor in good health and CMV-seropositive. J is TRBJ1-2 and V is TRBV28; D is unresolved. CDR3 loop: CASSPNREVMNYGYTF. The CDR3 DNA sequence: TGTGCCAGCAGTCCTAATCGTGAGGTTATGAACTATGGCTACACCTTC.